Listed below are T cell receptor beta chains from one sample, sequenced in a study of identical twins. In TCRdb, the 5' RACE reads were re-called with MiXCR into one record per CDR3 protein. The table includes more than 1.5 million distinct CDR3 sequences, around a third detected once. Sequencing was performed on cord blood. The receptors were sampled from a newborn girl in good health. CDR3s include the opening cysteine and the closing phenylalanine or tryptophan. Fields, in order: clone size, D gene, J gene, V gene, CDR3 protein, CDR3 DNA. A D gene is named only where the DNA matches it firmly. For some rows the clone size is stated as once, few or many, or as a class when expanded; others skip it.

few	NA	TRBJ2-1	TRBV4-1	CASTPIAFTPNEQFF	TGCGCCAGCACCCCGATAGCGTTCACCCCCAATGAGCAGTTCTTC
NA	NA	TRBJ2-1	TRBV6-2/TRBV6-3	CASSYWEDNEQFF	TGTGCCAGCAGTTACTGGGAGGACAATGAGCAGTTCTTC
NA	NA	TRBJ1-5	TRBV7-2	CASSLRIWGNQPQHF	TGTGCCAGCAGCCTCAGAATTTGGGGCAATCAGCCCCAGCATTTT
NA	TRBD2	TRBJ2-4	TRBV12-3/TRBV12-4	CASSWGLAGALAKNIQYF	TGTGCCAGCAGTTGGGGACTAGCGGGGGCTCTAGCCAAAAACATTCAGTACTTC
NA	NA	TRBJ2-1	TRBV3-1	CASSPSVPHNEQFF	TGTGCCAGCAGCCCATCGGTTCCCCACAATGAGCAGTTCTTC
NA	NA	TRBJ1-5	TRBV21-1	CASNRVSNQPQHF	TGTGCCAGCAACAGGGTTAGCAATCAGCCCCAGCATTTT
NA	TRBD2	TRBJ2-1	TRBV27	CASSSLAGGFHEQFF	TGTGCCAGCAGTTCACTAGCGGGAGGGTTCCATGAGCAGTTCTTC
NA	TRBD2	TRBJ2-3	TRBV10-2	CASSRPTSGKNTDTQYF	TGCGCCAGCAGCCGACCGACTAGCGGGAAAAACACAGATACGCAGTATTTT
few	NA	TRBJ2-7	TRBV28	CASSLLGTGAHYEQYF	TGTGCCAGCAGTTTGCTAGGCACAGGTGCCCACTACGAGCAGTACTTC
NA	NA	TRBJ1-1	TRBV10-3	CAISESSRTSRDTEAFF	TGTGCCATCAGTGAGTCGTCACGGACCTCTCGGGACACTGAAGCTTTCTTT
NA	NA	TRBJ1-4	TRBV10-2	CASSERGRAEKKLFF	TGCGCCAGCAGTGAGAGGGGGAGAGCGGAGAAAAAACTGTTTTTT
few	TRBD2	TRBJ2-2	TRBV4-2	CASSQVPGLAGAPTGELFF	TGTGCCAGCAGCCAAGTACCGGGACTAGCGGGAGCCCCCACCGGGGAGCTGTTTTTT
NA	TRBD1	TRBJ1-3	TRBV12-3/TRBV12-4	CASSSQGAVGNTIYF	TGTGCCAGCAGTTCCCAGGGGGCGGTTGGAAACACCATATATTTT
NA	NA	TRBJ2-5	TRBV6-5	CASSYSSGGATQYF	TGTGCCAGCAGTTACAGTTCAGGCGGGGCGACCCAGTACTTC
NA	NA	TRBJ2-5	TRBV20-1	CSASTGGVLAAQYF	TGCAGTGCTAGTACAGGGGGAGTACTAGCGGCCCAGTACTTC
NA	TRBD2	TRBJ2-4	TRBV3-1	CAGSQPSSGVAKNIQYF	TGTGCCGGCAGCCAACCCTCTAGCGGGGTAGCCAAAAACATTCAGTACTTC
NA	NA	TRBJ1-1	TRBV20-1	CSARSPGRLLNTEAFF	TGCAGTGCTAGATCGCCGGGCCGCCTCCTAAACACTGAAGCTTTCTTT
few	NA	TRBJ1-2	TRBV5-1	CASSPGGSLNYGYTF	TGCGCCAGCAGCCCCGGAGGCAGCCTCAACTATGGCTACACCTTC
few	NA	TRBJ2-3	TRBV18	CASSRLYREGGTDTQYF	TGTGCCAGCTCACGATTGTACAGGGAGGGAGGCACAGATACGCAGTATTTT
NA	NA	TRBJ1-5	TRBV7-8	CASSLAPRMPNQPQHF	TGTGCCAGCAGCTTAGCTCCCAGGATGCCCAATCAGCCCCAGCATTTT
NA	NA	TRBJ1-4	TRBV2	CASGKGGSNEKLFF	TGTGCCAGCGGGAAGGGAGGATCTAATGAAAAACTGTTTTTT
NA	TRBD2	TRBJ2-1	TRBV5-6	CASSYLAGGLNEQFF	TGTGCCAGCAGCTACCTAGCGGGGGGTCTCAATGAGCAGTTCTTC
NA	TRBD2	TRBJ2-2	TRBV12-3/TRBV12-4	CASRPLAGGNTGELFF	TGTGCCAGCAGACCCCTAGCGGGGGGGAACACCGGGGAGCTGTTTTTT
NA	NA	TRBJ1-6	TRBV20-1	CSATRDDNSPLHF	TGCAGTGCTACCCGGGACGATAATTCACCCCTCCACTTT
few	TRBD1	TRBJ1-1	TRBV6-5	CASSYRITGVNTEAFF	TGTGCCAGCAGTTACCGAATAACAGGGGTTAACACTGAAGCTTTCTTT
few	NA	TRBJ1-6	TRBV7-2	CASSLVGGLIYNSPLHF	TGTGCCAGCAGCTTAGTGGGGGGACTCATCTATAATTCACCCCTCCACTTT
NA	TRBD2	TRBJ2-2	TRBV5-1	CASGPGLAGVEELFF	TGCGCCAGCGGACCGGGACTAGCGGGAGTTGAGGAGCTGTTTTTT
few	NA	TRBJ1-6	TRBV25-1	CASSEKRRSPLHF	TGTGCCAGCAGTGAAAAACGACGCTCACCCCTCCACTTT
NA	NA	TRBJ1-2	TRBV6-2/TRBV6-3	CASSYAGRPYGYTF	TGTGCCAGCAGTTACGCAGGAAGGCCGTATGGCTACACCTTC
few	NA	TRBJ1-5	TRBV13	CASSFSQGQPQHF	TGTGCCAGCAGCTTTTCCCAGGGTCAGCCCCAGCATTTT
NA	NA	TRBJ1-2	TRBV5-6	CASSDPRGYYGYTF	TGTGCCAGCAGCGACCCAAGGGGTTACTATGGCTACACCTTC
once	NA	TRBJ2-1	TRBV19	CASSIRVGGANYNEQFF	TGTGCCAGTAGTATTCGGGTGGGAGGAGCCAACTACAATGAGCAGTTCTTC
NA	NA	TRBJ1-1	TRBV5-1	CASRGRGDTEAFF	TGCGCCAGCAGAGGTCGTGGGGACACTGAAGCTTTCTTT